The entry below describes one TCR beta chain. Other DNA sequences from this sample encode an identical CDR3 as well. The CDR3 loop spans 14 amino acids. Germline assignment: CDR1 SEHNR and CDR2 FQNEAQ (reference sequence). The V end was cut by 4 bases, the J end by 1 base, with 8 bases between. These data come from a study of shared clonotypes between healthy human individuals. Assay used: immunoSEQ multiplex PCR; TCRdb lists only in-frame clones, some missing. Among about 2 million clones listed, 85% to 95% were seen once. The chain links TRBV7-9 to TRBJ1-5, with D unclear. The sample taken for sequencing was naive CD4+ T cells sorted from blood. Subset specified: CD45RA+ positively selected. This TCR was recovered from a young man in good health. The DNA of the CDR3 is TGTGCCAGCAGCTCCGACAAAAGCAATCAGCCCCAGCATTTT. This encodes CASSSDKSNQPQHF.